This T cell receptor (beta chain) appears in the sequencing data of a study of shared clonotypes between healthy human individuals. Study overall: Each donor had three CD4 naive, three CD4 memory, two CD8 naive and one CD8 memory plate.

V was cut by 7 bases and J by 3 bases, with 7 bases left in between. This CDR3 spans 12 amino acids. Germline V lookup: CDR1 SGHNT, CDR2 YYREEE (reference sequence). Naive CD4+ cells were CD45RA-selected; the remaining cells were memory. This clone appeared a few times. The repertoire was sequenced with immunoSEQ multiplex PCR; TCRdb's copy has only in-frame clones and lacks some. This table holds about 980,000 clones, roughly 72% found once. Sequencing input: memory CD4+ T cells sorted from blood. The subset: CD45RA-negative fraction. The origin of this receptor is a man aged 18 to 30 in good health. The chain carries TRBV5-4 and TRBJ1-4, with a possible D match to TRBD1 (6 bases). The chain's CDR3 is CASSGANEKLFF. CDR3 bases: TGTGCCAGCTCAGGGGCTAATGAAAAACTGTTTTTT.